A selection of T cell receptor beta chains follows, all from one sample in a study of cytotoxic CD8 clonotypes in ibrutinib-treated CLL. Some clones are missing from TCRdb's copy, which holds only in-frame ones; the method was immunoSEQ multiplex PCR. The sample contains about 330,000 clones, 67% of which appear only once. This specimen was PBMCs, taken after 36 months of ibrutinib treatment. Receptor source: a human donor with chronic lymphocytic leukemia. Both conserved end residues are part of each CDR3. A D gene is named only where the DNA matches it firmly. For some rows the clone size is stated as once, few or many, or as a class when expanded; others skip it.

>TRBJ1-5|TRBD1|.|TRBV19
CASRTGTGISGNQPQHF
TGTGCCAGTAGAACTGGGACAGGGATATCGGGCAATCAGCCCCAGCATTTT
>TRBJ2-5|.|.|TRBV19
CASSIEGPGETQYF
TGTGCCAGTAGTATCGAAGGACCGGGAGAGACCCAGTACTTC
>TRBJ1-1|TRBD1|.|TRBV2
CASSYYGQGNTEAFF
TGTGCCAGCAGTTACTATGGACAGGGGAACACTGAAGCTTTCTTT
>TRBJ1-2|.|.|TRBV19
CASNPPGLLGYTF
TGTGCCAGTAACCCGCCAGGGCTGCTTGGCTACACCTTC
>TRBJ2-6|TRBD2|.|TRBV10-3
CAISGFWGGLMLGANVLTF
TGTGCCATCAGTGGTTTCTGGGGGGGTTTAATGCTTGGGGCCAACGTCCTGACTTTC
>TRBJ2-1|.|.|TRBV5-6
CASRDDGRSYNEQFF
TGTGCCAGCCGCGATGATGGGCGGAGCTACAATGAGCAGTTCTTC
>TRBJ2-3|.|.|TRBV19
CASSHSGWSTDTQYF
TGTGCCAGTAGTCATAGCGGATGGAGCACAGATACGCAGTATTTT
>TRBJ2-5|.|.|TRBV15
CATSREVETQYF
TGTGCCACCAGCAGAGAGGTTGAGACCCAGTACTTC
>TRBJ2-5|.|.|TRBV4-1
CASSLKGTQETQYF
TGCGCCAGCAGCCTCAAAGGAACCCAAGAGACCCAGTACTTC
>TRBJ2-7|TRBD2|.|TRBV5-1
CASSFSGNKGEQYF
TGCGCCAGCAGCTTTAGCGGGAATAAAGGCGAGCAGTACTTC
>TRBJ2-5|.|.|TRBV2
CASSDLGGGMETQYF
TGTGCCAGCAGTGATTTGGGAGGGGGGATGGAGACCCAGTACTTC
>TRBJ1-5|TRBD1|few|TRBV2
CASGQDRGNQPQHF
TGTGCCAGCGGACAGGACAGGGGCAATCAGCCCCAGCATTTT
>TRBJ2-7|TRBD2|.|TRBV15
CATSDSGYEQYF
TGTGCCACCAGCGATAGCGGGTACGAGCAGTACTTC
>TRBJ2-5|TRBD2|.|TRBV7-2
CASSLASGGLETQYF
TGTGCCAGCAGCTTAGCTTCGGGGGGGCTGGAGACCCAGTACTTC
>TRBJ2-3|TRBD2|.|TRBV11-2
CASSLDLGLAGPSDTQYF
TGTGCCAGCAGCCTAGACTTGGGACTAGCGGGGCCTTCAGATACGCAGTATTTT
>TRBJ1-6|.|.|TRBV4-1
CASSRSGLVDSPLHF
TGCGCCAGCAGCCGATCAGGGCTCGTAGATTCACCCCTCCACTTT
>TRBJ2-4|.|few|TRBV7-9
CASSPPYRALAKNIQYF
TGTGCCAGCAGCCCACCCTACAGGGCTCTAGCCAAAAACATTCAGTACTTC
>TRBJ1-2|.|few|TRBV5-6
CASSWSRDGYTF
TGTGCCAGCAGTTGGAGCCGGGATGGCTACACCTTC
>TRBJ2-7|.|few|TRBV18
CASSPMQGRGYEQYF
TGTGCCAGCTCACCGATGCAGGGACGGGGCTACGAGCAGTACTTC
>TRBJ1-2|.|few|TRBV7-2
CASSLAGMEYGYTF
TGTGCCAGCAGCTTAGCCGGGATGGAGTATGGCTACACCTTC
>TRBJ2-1|.|.|TRBV11-2
CASSAGVGLNEQFF
TGTGCCAGCAGCGCAGGTGTGGGACTCAATGAGCAGTTCTTC
>TRBJ1-2|.|.|TRBV5-6
CASSLRRTSYGYTF
TGTGCCAGCAGCTTGAGAAGGACGAGCTATGGCTACACCTTC
>TRBJ2-7|.|.|TRBV4-1
CASSQVGDSSYEQYF
TGCGCCAGCAGCCAAGTGGGGGATAGCTCCTACGAGCAGTACTTC
>TRBJ2-7|.|.|TRBV4-1
CASSQGVLVSGSLYEQYF
TGCGCCAGCAGCCAAGGGGTCCTTGTTTCGGGGTCACTCTACGAGCAGTACTTC
>TRBJ1-1|.|.|TRBV2
CASRKAQGLNTEAFF
TGTGCCAGCAGGAAGGCACAGGGTTTGAACACTGAAGCTTTCTTT
>TRBJ2-1|.|once|TRBV7-3
CASSLDGAGNEQFF
TGTGCCAGCAGCTTAGACGGGGCTGGGAATGAGCAGTTCTTC
>TRBJ2-1|TRBD1|once|TRBV7-9
CASSPRTGNEQFF
TGTGCCAGCAGCCCCCGGACAGGGAATGAGCAGTTCTTC
>TRBJ1-5|.|.|TRBV9
CASSPQTAGRGNQPQHF
TGTGCCAGCAGCCCCCAGACAGCGGGCCGTGGCAATCAGCCCCAGCATTTT
>TRBJ2-7|.|few|TRBV27
CASSPDGVGGEQYF
TGTGCCAGCAGTCCCGACGGGGTCGGCGGAGAGCAGTACTTC
>TRBJ2-2|.|.|TRBV11-3
CASSSLPGELFF
TGTGCCAGCAGCTCCCTCCCCGGGGAGCTGTTTTTT
>TRBJ2-2|TRBD1|.|TRBV29-1
CSVAPDRAGELFF
TGCAGCGTTGCCCCGGACAGGGCCGGGGAGCTGTTTTTT
>TRBJ2-1|TRBD1|.|TRBV27
CASSLRDRGGNEQFF
TGTGCCAGCAGTTTACGGGACAGGGGGGGCAATGAGCAGTTCTTC
>TRBJ2-3|TRBD2|.|TRBV7-6
CASSGLAGDLDTQYF
TGTGCCAGCAGCGGACTAGCGGGAGATCTAGATACGCAGTATTTT
>TRBJ2-3|TRBD1|few|TRBV19
CASSIPTGVDTQYF
TGTGCCAGTAGTATTCCCACAGGGGTAGATACGCAGTATTTT
>TRBJ2-7|.|few|TRBV5-1
CASRDSLTYEQYF
TGCGCCAGCAGGGACAGTTTAACCTACGAGCAGTACTTC
>TRBJ1-5|.|few|TRBV19
CASSAWGDGNQPQHF
TGTGCCAGTAGTGCCTGGGGTGATGGCAATCAGCCCCAGCATTTT
>TRBJ1-2|.|few|TRBV10-2
CASSESLVSGYTF
TGCGCCAGCAGTGAGTCGCTGGTCAGTGGCTACACCTTC
>TRBJ1-1|.|once|TRBV28
CASSLGAPLTEAFF
TGTGCCAGCAGTTTGGGGGCCCCGCTGACTGAAGCTTTCTTT
>TRBJ1-2|.|.|TRBV6-5
CASSLGGAPGGYTF
TGTGCCAGCAGCCTCGGGGGGGCCCCCGGGGGCTACACCTTC
>TRBJ2-4|TRBD1|once|TRBV14
CASSQDQGDIQYF
TGTGCCAGCAGCCAAGATCAGGGGGACATTCAGTACTTC
>TRBJ1-1|.|.|TRBV6-4
CASNQRAGSPEAFF
TGTGCCAGCAACCAACGGGCGGGGTCCCCTGAAGCTTTCTTT